This paragraph covers one T cell receptor (beta chain) sequence. It lacks a known antigen. The sample holds no much larger clone one base away, and base qualities are not on file. The source of the sample is a study of T cell responses to AZD1222 COVID-19 vaccine (dated by TCRdb to about 2021). In the study overall: AZD1222 recipients with second doses at about 4 weeks or about 12 weeks were pooled, because spike-specific TCR depth and breadth did not differ between schedules. TCR sequencing was performed for 230 to 250 trial participants, of whom 207 were given two doses of AZD1222 and around 25 were given two doses of MenACWY control vaccine. Trial participants were enrolled by age into subgroups of 18-55, 56-69 and 70-plus years, and around 150, 28 and 57 TCR-sequenced participants, respectively, were included in these subgroups.

The CDR3 regions of human TCRbeta chains were subjected to immunosequencing. As for how the authors treated the data: Repertoire TCRs were matched against a reference library of SARS-CoV-2-specific TCRs generated with the MIRA antigen-specificity platform. Breadth was defined as the fraction of unique TCRs that were SARS-CoV-2-associated. Depth was defined as the fraction of total T cells that were SARS-CoV-2-associated. Using the MIRA data, each spike-specific TCR was assigned both to the spike region to which the TCR was reactive and to a CD4 or CD8 class. Log10-transformed breadth and depth values were compared by one-way ANOVA with Sidak's multiple comparisons tests. In TCRdb, the immuneACCESS table is reduced to in-frame sequences with V and J assigned. These tables do not hold every clone; where another copy was compared, an unresolved V gene accounts for under half, and the others remain unexplained. V and J calls and clone size are as listed in that table; D and trimming were resolved from the DNA. Recorded for this sample are around 70,000 clones; 70% to 90% of them occurred a single time. The ten largest clones capture more than 2% of the sample.

The CDR3 sequence holds 14 residues, the cysteine and phenylalanine included. Of all the DNA, just the CDR3 is kept, 42 bases in frame from base 1. V drops 0 bases and J drops 1 base, leaving 7 bases in between. The CDR1 and CDR2 encoded by the germline V gene are SGHRS and YFSETQ. The time point label here, explained by the study, means: baseline before first vaccination. The vaccinee samples were drawn from two UK trials, COV001 and COV002, one of which was a single-blind randomized controlled phase 2/3 trial testing AZD1222 (ChAdOx1 nCoV-19) in healthy adults. For TCRbeta chain sequencing, PBMC samples were collected from trial participants at day 0 and at day 28 after the second dose. Broad study findings and their caveats: Epitopes outside the regions mutated in the B.1.351 and B.1.1.7 variants were reportedly recognized by nearly half of the unique spike-specific TCRs. CD4 TCRs associated with the vaccine covered the entire spike protein, and the dominant responses were in regions 160-218 and 743-854. Conclusions about previously exposed vaccinees are limited because only a handful of AZD1222 recipients were SARS-CoV-2 seropositive at baseline. The 56-69-year group was small, and its depth increase did not reach significance, likely because of low power. A significant rise in spike-specific TCR breadth and depth was observed after two AZD1222 doses relative to day 0 and relative to MenACWY recipients. Because no samples from the day 14 peak response were available, repertoires could be characterized only after the peak T cell response. Participants were mostly white British and included more females than males, and it was suggested by the authors that clonal diversity may have been underestimated.

The rearrangement combines TRBV5-1 with TRBJ1-1; TRBD1 could be the D gene, as 6 bases match. The receptor comes from an adult in good health. The sequenced sample was peripheral blood, obtained on day 0 of AZD1222 vaccination. The DNA sequence is given as TGCGCCAGCAGCTTGGAGGGGGGGAACACTGAAGCTTTCTTT. This codes for CASSLEGGNTEAFF.